This entry describes one TCR beta chain. Its antigen remains unknown. The data were produced by immunoSEQ multiplex PCR, yet TCRdb's version contains in-frame clones alone and is incomplete. Here the sample spans about 130,000 clones, approximately 90% being singletons. The sample comes from a study of T cell responses to AZD1222 COVID-19 vaccine. Notes on the study in general: Recipients of two AZD1222 doses showed rising Spike-specific TCR breadth and depth. Most donors were white British, females outnumbered males, and clonal diversity was possibly underestimated. Seropositive AZD1222 recipients at baseline numbered only five or six.

CDR1 is MNHEY, CDR2 SMNVEV, per germline (reference sequence). Trimming cost V 3 bases and J 9 bases; bases outside gene matches: 10. This CDR3 spans 16 amino acids. Here the sequenced sample was peripheral blood, taken on day 0 of AZD1222 vaccination. The rearrangement joins TRBV27 to TRBJ2-1; 11 bases are shared with TRBD2. This clonotype originated in an adult in good health. The DNA of the CDR3 is TGTGCCAGCAGTTTCCTAACTAGCGGGAGCCTGGGTGAGCAGTTCTTC. As protein: CASSFLTSGSLGEQFF.